Sequencing of this TCR beta chain was carried out in a study of patients and donors after allogeneic stem cell transplantation (dated by TCRdb to 2018 to 2021). V has 8 bases trimmed and J has 7 bases trimmed; junction bases matching no gene number 8. The CDR3 covers 13 residues, taking in both the cysteine and the phenylalanine. Here the CDR3 DNA is all that survives: 39 bases in frame from base 1. The library was prepared using RT-PCR. Sequencing was performed on a NextSeq 550. TCRdb reanalyzed the raw reads on its own, using fastp at Q25 for trimming and MiXCR for clone calling, and kept in-frame beta chains. All rows with the same CDR3 protein become a single entry with the most common DNA and genes. The table for this sample lists under 200,000 distinct CDR3 sequences; about 29% of them were counted only once. 3.2% of the sample is held by the ten biggest clonotypes. This clonotype was picked up many times. Its antigen has not been determined. Nothing much larger sits one base from this clone, and base qualities are not available.

The V gene is TRBV12-3 or TRBV12-4 and the J gene is TRBJ1-5; TRBD1 matches 7 bases in the middle. The sequence was collected from a human donor who was either an allogeneic HSCT recipient or a stem cell or donor lymphocyte infusion donor (not recorded which). It is not recorded whose cells these are; they may come from a transplant donor. The sample was blood, either unsorted or a sorted T cell fraction (not recorded which). CDR3 reads: CASQGEFRQPQHF. The nucleotide sequence is TGTGCCAGCCAGGGGGAGTTCAGACAGCCCCAGCATTTT.